Following are 29 T cell receptor beta chains from one sample sequenced in a study of molecular identifiers for immune sequencing clone quantification. TCRdb re-called the PCR reads with MiXCR, one entry per CDR3 protein. The profile shows some 41,000 distinct CDR3 sequences, roughly 22% of them singletons. Material: naive CD8+ T cells from blood, with Jurkat cell RNA spiked in. Sample subset: FACS-sorted CD8+CD4-CCR7+CD45RA+ naive T cells. The receptors derive from a human donor in good health. Some libraries in this study had Jurkat cell RNA spiked in.

This clonotype was counted ten times or more. This chain joins TRBV27 and TRBJ1-1; the D gene is possibly TRBD1 (6 bases). Trimming removed 2 bases at V and 4 bases at J, with 11 bases between. Germline CDR1 and CDR2: MNHEY and SMNVEV (reference sequence). The length of the CDR3 is 14 residues. CDR3 coding DNA: TGTGCCAGCAGTTTAAGCAGGGGAGGCACTGAAGCTTTCTTT. Translating it yields CASSLSRGGTEAFF.

This clonotype was recorded many times. This chain connects TRBV12-3 or TRBV12-4 to TRBJ2-7; D is possibly TRBD1 (6 bases). The CDR3 loop spans 14 amino acids. With 2 bases removed from V and 3 bases from J, the gap between germline ends came to 11 bases. The CDR3 DNA follows: TGTGCCAGCAGTTTAACAGGGAACGGCTACGAGCAGTACTTC. It is translated as CASSLTGNGYEQYF.

This chain connects TRBV4-3 to TRBJ1-1; a weak D match, TRBD1 (5 bases). CDR3 size: 17 residues. Germline values: CDR1 LGHNA, CDR2 YSLEER. Trimming took 4 bases from V and 4 from J, leaving 22 bases between them. The CDR3 DNA reads as TGCGCCAGCAGCCCCGACTTGTGGGGAAGTGGGGCCACTGAAGCTTTCTTT. It is translated as CASSPDLWGSGATEAFF.

In its sample, this clonotype ranks as medium-sized. This chain joins TRBV5-4 and TRBJ2-3, with D possibly called TRBD1 or TRBD2 (5 bases each). V lost 4 bases and J lost 0, with 12 bases in between. The V gene's germline CDR1 is SGHNT and CDR2 YYREEE (reference sequence). The CDR3 consists of 15 residues. CDR3 in DNA: TGTGCCAGCAGCCGGCCCGGGGCGAGCACAGATACGCAGTATTTT. Amino acids: CASSRPGASTDTQYF.

This clonotype was counted only a few times. This rearrangement joins TRBV9 to TRBJ2-5, with D possibly TRBD1 on 5 matching bases. The CDR3 spans 17 residues. Trimming took 3 bases from V and 0 from J, leaving 18 bases between them. CDR1 SGDLS and CDR2 YYNGEE come from the germline V gene. The CDR3 is CASSGNPKTENQETQYF. The CDR3 DNA reads as TGTGCCAGCAGCGGCAACCCGAAGACAGAGAACCAAGAGACCCAGTACTTC.

The rearrangement links TRBV7-9 to TRBJ1-1, with D unclear. The germline gives CDR1 SEHNR, CDR2 FQNEAQ (reference sequence). The CDR3 is 12 amino acids. V shed 1 base and J shed 7 bases, with 7 bases lying between them. Written as DNA, the CDR3 is TGTGCCAGCAGCTTAGACGGGATTGAAGCTTTCTTT. Its protein product is CASSLDGIEAFF.

Ten or more counts support this clonotype. V and J are TRBV7-6 and TRBJ2-2; D call uncertain. V was cut by 1 base and J by 7 bases, with 7 bases left in between. This CDR3 is 13 amino acids long. Germline V lookup: CDR1 SGHVS, CDR2 FNYEAQ. DNA for the CDR3: TGTGCCAGCAGCTTAGAGCCCTTCGGGGAGCTGTTTTTT. Its translation is CASSLEPFGELFF.

The V call is TRBV28, the J call TRBJ2-1; 8 bases match TRBD2. Germline CDR1 reads MDHEN; CDR2 reads SYDVKM. V was clipped by 3 bases and J by 8 bases; unmatched bases: 9. This CDR3 spans 15 amino acids. Here the CDR3 reads CASSFRGTRFHEQFF. In nucleotides, the CDR3 is TGTGCCAGCAGTTTTCGCGGGACTAGATTCCATGAGCAGTTCTTC.

Many counts were recorded for this clonotype. This rearrangement joins TRBV21-1 to TRBJ2-1; the table's D call TRBD2 went unverified against the DNA. TRBV21-1 represents a pseudogene. The CDR3 loop spans 15 amino acids. The CDR3 DNA reads as TGTGCCAGCAGCAAAGTGGAGGATTTTGTCGATGAGCAGTTCTTC. Its protein product is CASSKVEDFVDEQFF.

At least ten counts were recorded for this clonotype. The chain is built from TRBV27 and TRBJ1-5, with D maybe TRBD1 (5 bases). The CDR3 consists of 13 residues. Germline V gene lookup returns CDR1 MNHEY and CDR2 SMNVEV (reference sequence). V shed 5 bases and J shed 5 bases, with 10 bases lying between them. This CDR3 reads CASSIGGDQPQHF. CDR3 bases: TGTGCCAGCAGTATCGGGGGAGATCAGCCCCAGCATTTT.

This sequence joins TRBV7-2 and TRBJ2-2, with D perhaps given as TRBD1 or TRBD2 (5 bases each). Germline V CDR1 and CDR2: SGHTA, FQGNSA. Trimming removed 0 bases at V and 6 bases at J, with 20 bases between. This CDR3 is built from 18 residues. This chain's CDR3 is CASSLAGAERRDPGELFF. DNA of the CDR3: TGTGCCAGCAGCTTAGCGGGCGCGGAGCGACGGGACCCCGGGGAGCTGTTTTTT.

Many counts were recorded for this clonotype. V gene TRBV11-2 combines with J gene TRBJ2-7; D tentatively reads TRBD1 or TRBD2 (5 bases each). The V end lost 4 bases, the J end lost 6 bases, and 13 bases lay between the germline ends. Germline V gives CDR1 SGHAT, CDR2 FQNNGV. The CDR3 is made up of 13 amino acids. DNA of the CDR3: TGTGCCAGCAGCTGGGACCCGGTCGGCGAGCAGTACTTC. This translates into CASSWDPVGEQYF.

This clonotype was detected many times. The rearrangement joins TRBV30 to TRBJ2-3, with 11 positions matching TRBD2. Germline CDR1 GTSNPN, CDR2 SVGIG (reference sequence). This CDR3 region has 12 residues. The ends lost 8 bases at V and 5 bases at J; junction bases unmatched: 3. The CDR3 protein is CAGLAGEDTQYF. The CDR3 coding sequence is TGTGCCGGACTAGCGGGCGAAGATACGCAGTATTTT.

This clonotype has ten or more counts. V gene TRBV20-1 combines with J gene TRBJ1-1; tentatively, D is TRBD1 (6 bases). The CDR3 runs 16 residues. V lost 0 bases, J lost 4 bases, and 18 bases lay in between. The V gene's germline CDR1 is DFQATT and CDR2 SNEGSKA (reference sequence). The CDR3 here is CSARDYLSQGSTEAFF. The CDR3 bases are TGCAGTGCTAGAGATTATCTGTCACAGGGCTCCACTGAAGCTTTCTTT.

This clonotype was counted at least ten times. The chain recombines TRBV7-9 with TRBJ2-2, with a possible D match to TRBD2 (6 bases). The V end lost 4 bases, the J end lost 3 bases, and 18 bases lay between the germline ends. Germline CDR1 is SEHNR and CDR2 is FQNEAQ (reference sequence). The CDR3 is 17 amino acids. This CDR3 reads CASSSDLRDSYTGELFF. The CDR3 DNA reads TGTGCCAGCAGCTCAGATCTCCGGGACTCCTACACCGGGGAGCTGTTTTTT.

This clonotype was seen at least ten times. J is TRBJ2-3 and V is TRBV11-2; D is unclear. Trimming removed 1 base from V and 0 bases from J, with 5 bases in between. This CDR3 is built from 14 residues. CDR1 is SGHAT, CDR2 FQNNGV, per germline. DNA for the CDR3: TGTGCCAGCAGCTTAGTGGCAAGCACAGATACGCAGTATTTT. It specifies CASSLVASTDTQYF.

The table lists this clonotype with many counts. The chain uses TRBV4-2 and TRBJ2-5; D may be TRBD2 (5 bases). The CDR3 runs 16 residues. CDR1 and CDR2 from the germline V gene are LGHNA and YNFKEQ. Deletions cut 3 bases from V and 5 bases from J, with 19 bases between. The CDR3, as DNA: TGTGCCAGCAGCCAGTTGGGGTTTGCTAGCCCGGAGACCCAGTACTTC. The encoded protein is CASSQLGFASPETQYF.

This clonotype was recorded a few times. The J gene is TRBJ1-5, the V gene TRBV7-9; D might be TRBD1 (6 bases). Germline-derived CDR1 and CDR2 are SEHNR and FQNEAQ (reference sequence). This CDR3 region has 17 residues. V was cut by 5 bases and J by 5 bases, with 22 bases left in between. The CDR3 reads CASSPPGAGDKDQPQHF. For the CDR3, the DNA is TGTGCCAGCAGCCCCCCGGGGGCAGGGGATAAGGATCAGCCCCAGCATTTT.

For this clonotype: A much larger clone lies one base from this, so it may be a read error. The chain has TRBV11-2 and TRBJ1-1; D may be TRBD1 (5 bases). This CDR3 spans 13 amino acids. Germline CDR1 SGHAT, CDR2 FQNNGV. The CDR3: CASSQGPTYEASF. In DNA form, the CDR3 reads TGTGCCAGCAGCCAGGGACCAACGTATGAAGCTTCCTTT.

This clonotype was counted many times. The chain is built from TRBV20-1 and TRBJ2-3; 11 positions match TRBD2. The V segment lost 0 bases and the J segment 1 base; nucleotides outside the gene matches: 15. The CDR3 has 20 amino acids. Germline CDR1 and CDR2: DFQATT and SNEGSKA (reference sequence). The CDR3 coding sequence is TGCAGTGCTAGAGAATGGGACCTCCGGACTAGCGGGCCTCGCACAGATACGCAGTATTTT. Its protein product is CSAREWDLRTSGPRTDTQYF.

On this clonotype: A much larger clone lies a single base off, so this may be a read error. The rearrangement uses TRBV11-2 and TRBJ2-3; maybe TRBD1 (5 bases). V lost 6 bases and J lost 1, with 11 bases in between. The CDR3 is 14 amino acids. From germline, CDR1 is SGHAT and CDR2 FQNNGV. CDR3 nucleotide sequence: TGTGCCAGCAGGCAGGCAGGGCGCACAGATACGCAGTATTTT. Its protein product is CASRQAGRTDTQYF.

Many counts were recorded for this clonotype. This rearrangement joins TRBV19 to TRBJ2-7, with D perhaps TRBD1 or TRBD2 (5 bases each). Germline loops: CDR1 LNHDA, CDR2 SQIVND (reference sequence). CDR3 length: 14 residues. V was trimmed by 5 bases and J by 5 bases, leaving 16 bases between them. Written as DNA, the CDR3 is TGTGCCAGTAGTTATGGGGGTGTGTCGAACGAGCAGTACTTC. This codes for CASSYGGVSNEQYF.

About this clonotype itself: A much larger clone sits a single nucleotide away, making a read error possible. V gene TRBV29-1 combines with J gene TRBJ2-4; TRBD1 agrees at 11 bases. Germline V gene lookup returns CDR1 SQVTM and CDR2 ANQGSEA. V lost 6 bases, J lost 15 bases, and 13 bases stayed unmatched. The length of the CDR3 is 13 residues. The CDR3 sequence: CSVIPGTGGLPYF. Here the CDR3 DNA reads TGCAGCGTCATCCCCGGGACAGGGGGTTTACCGTACTTC.

The chain links TRBV7-9 to TRBJ2-7; 10 bases map to TRBD1. V was clipped by 6 bases and J by 3 bases; unmatched bases: 8. The CDR3 totals 15 residues. Germline values: CDR1 SEHNR, CDR2 FQNEAQ (reference sequence). The CDR3 here is CASSSTGTGDYEQYF. CDR3 DNA: TGTGCCAGCAGTTCGACCGGGACAGGGGACTACGAGCAGTACTTC.

In this sample, this clonotype turned up a few times. The rearrangement joins TRBV4-1 to TRBJ2-1; TRBD1 matches at 7 bases. J lost 8 bases, V lost 6 bases, and 13 bases had no gene match. The CDR3 sequence is 15 residues long. Looked up from germline, CDR1 is MGHRA and CDR2 is YSYEKL. CDR3 in amino acids: CASRRPEGAPDEQFF. The CDR3 region has the DNA TGCGCCAGCAGGCGACCTGAGGGGGCCCCCGATGAGCAGTTCTTC.

J is TRBJ2-1 and V is TRBV7-2; 9 nucleotides align to TRBD2. CDR3 length: 17 amino acids. Germline V gives CDR1 SGHTA, CDR2 FQGNSA. Trimming took 5 bases from V and 0 from J; bases not matched to a gene: 8. CDR3 nucleotides: TGTGCCAGCAGCCGAGTAGCGGGGGCCAGCTCCTACAATGAGCAGTTCTTC. Residues: CASSRVAGASSYNEQFF. The whole variable domain, filled in from reference TRBV7-2 and TRBJ2-1, reads GAGVSQSPSNKVTEKGKDVELRCDPISGHTALYWYRQSLGQGLEFLIYFQGNSAPDKSGLPSDRFSAERTGGSVSTLTIQRTQQEDSAVYLCASSRVAGASSYNEQFFGPGTRLTVL.

This clonotype showed up just a few times. This chain links TRBV9 with TRBJ2-7; 9 bases agree with TRBD2. This CDR3 is 14 amino acids long. J was trimmed by 4 bases and V by 5 bases; bases with no gene match: 7. Germline CDR1 and CDR2: SGDLS and YYNGEE. CDR3 bases: TGTGCCAGCAGTATTAGCGGGGGACATTACGAGCAGTACTTC. Its protein product is CASSISGGHYEQYF.

A remark on this clonotype: A clone one base away is much larger, so this may be a read error. No conserved phenylalanine or tryptophan ends this CDR3, so it is likely a read error. V usage is TRBV6-5 and J usage is TRBJ2-3, with TRBD2 as a possible D gene (5 bases). The germline gives CDR1 MNHEY, CDR2 SVGAGI. CDR3 length: 16 amino acids. V dropped 2 bases and J dropped 4 bases, with 16 bases sitting between them. The CDR3 loop is CASSYEGTTSADTQYL. CDR3 bases: TGTGCCAGCAGTTACGAGGGTACTACGAGCGCAGATACGCAGTATCTT.

This clonotype showed up many times. The genes are TRBV27 and TRBJ1-1; TRBD1 might be the D (6 bases). Trimming shortened V by 4 bases and J by 0 bases, and 15 bases separated the two germline ends. CDR3 size: 16 residues. CDR1 and CDR2 (germline): MNHEY, SMNVEV (reference sequence). The CDR3 coding sequence is TGTGCCAGCAGTTGGACAGCTTCCCACATGAACACTGAAGCTTTCTTT. Translated, it gives CASSWTASHMNTEAFF.